Given below is one TCR beta chain in context. Produced via immunoSEQ multiplex PCR; TCRdb's table is partial and in-frame only. The profile shows tens of thousands of clones, about 85% of them singletons. This sample stems from a study of blood T cell repertoires in COVID-19. At the level of the study: Sample material is recorded as cDNA or gDNA derived from T cells, B-cell-depleted T cells, or PBMCs.

The CDR3 contains 15 residues. CDR1 is SGHRS, CDR2 YFSETQ, per germline. Unmatched junction bases numbered 3, after V lost 0 bases and J lost 5 bases. Sequences were obtained from peripheral blood. The J gene is TRBJ2-7, the V gene TRBV5-1, with TRBD1 identical over 12 bases. The sequence was obtained from a man in his sixties with acute or convalescent COVID-19. The CDR3 coding sequence is TGCGCCAGCAGCTTGGCGGGGACAGGGGGCGACGAGCAGTACTTC. Its translation is CASSLAGTGGDEQYF.